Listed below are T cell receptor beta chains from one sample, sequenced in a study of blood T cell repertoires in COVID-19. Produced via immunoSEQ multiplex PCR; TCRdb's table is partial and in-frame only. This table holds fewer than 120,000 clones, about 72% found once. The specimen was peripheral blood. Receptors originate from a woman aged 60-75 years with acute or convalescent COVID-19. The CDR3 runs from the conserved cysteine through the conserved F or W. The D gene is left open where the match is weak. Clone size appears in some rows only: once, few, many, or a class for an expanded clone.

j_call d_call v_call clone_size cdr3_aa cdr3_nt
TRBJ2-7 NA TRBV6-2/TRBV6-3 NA CASSERGGHYEQYF TGTGCCAGCAGTGAGCGCGGGGGACACTACGAGCAGTACTTC
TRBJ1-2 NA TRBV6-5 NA CASSYSGFRAEGVYTF TGTGCCAGCAGTTACTCGGGGTTTCGTGCCGAGGGCGTCTACACCTTC
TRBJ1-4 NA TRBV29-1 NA CSVSTGRANEKLFF TGCAGCGTTTCCACAGGGCGGGCTAATGAAAAACTGTTTTTT
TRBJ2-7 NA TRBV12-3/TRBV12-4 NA CASSSLADQQYF TGTGCCAGCAGTTCGTTAGCGGACCAGCAGTACTTC
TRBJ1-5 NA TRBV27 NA CASSWSGAQPQHF TGTGCCAGCAGTTGGTCCGGAGCTCAGCCCCAGCATTTT
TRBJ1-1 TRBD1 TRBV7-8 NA CASSLLQGASTEAFF TGTGCCAGCAGCTTACTACAGGGGGCGAGTACTGAAGCTTTCTTT
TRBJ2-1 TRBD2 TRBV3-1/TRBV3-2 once CASSQVSGGLYLYRQFF TGTGCCAGCAGCCAAGTTAGCGGGGGGCTCTACTTGTATCGGCAGTTCTTC
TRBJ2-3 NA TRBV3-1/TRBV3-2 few CASSLRTARGQDTQYF TGTGCCAGCAGCTTACGGACCGCCCGAGGACAAGATACGCAGTATTTT
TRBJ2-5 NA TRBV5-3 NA CARSATLYQETQYF TGTGCCAGAAGCGCCACATTGTACCAAGAGACCCAGTACTTC
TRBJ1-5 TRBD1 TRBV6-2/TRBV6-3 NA CASSGTGNQPQHF TGTGCCAGCAGTGGGACAGGCAATCAGCCCCAGCATTTT
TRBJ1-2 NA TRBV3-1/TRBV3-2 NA CASSQDQGYGYTF TGTGCCAGCAGCCAAGATCAGGGCTATGGCTACACCTTC
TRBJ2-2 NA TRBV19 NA CASTWTAGELFF TGTGCCAGTACCTGGACAGCCGGGGAGCTGTTTTTT
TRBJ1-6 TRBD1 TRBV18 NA CASSRGTGLLNSPLHF TGTGCCAGCTCACGAGGGACAGGACTTTTAAATTCACCCCTCCACTTT
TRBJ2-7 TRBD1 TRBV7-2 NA CASSLLGRGSYEQYF TGTGCCAGCAGCTTGCTGGGCAGGGGGTCTTACGAGCAGTACTTC
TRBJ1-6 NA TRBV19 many CASSISGTLDSPLHF TGTGCCAGTAGTATATCCGGGACTTTGGATTCACCCCTCCACTTT
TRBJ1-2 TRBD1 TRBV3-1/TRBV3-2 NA CASSPTSGQLNGYTF TGTGCCAGCAGCCCAACTTCGGGACAGTTGAATGGCTACACCTTC
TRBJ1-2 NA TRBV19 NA CASKITGLNYGYTF TGTGCCAGTAAAATTACAGGCCTTAACTATGGCTACACCTTC
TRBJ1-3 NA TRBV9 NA CASSTYYGSSGNTIYF TGTGCCAGCAGCACTTACTACGGTAGCTCTGGAAACACCATATATTTT
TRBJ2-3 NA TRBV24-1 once CATGPGQSTDTQYF TGTGCCACCGGACCCGGACAGAGCACAGATACGCAGTATTTT
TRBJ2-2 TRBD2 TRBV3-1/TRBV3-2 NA CASSPALTGRGDTGELFF TGTGCCAGCAGCCCCGCACTCACAGGGCGGGGGGACACCGGGGAGCTGTTTTTT
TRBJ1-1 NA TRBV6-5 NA CASSPGWAEAFF TGTGCCAGCAGTCCAGGGTGGGCTGAAGCTTTCTTT
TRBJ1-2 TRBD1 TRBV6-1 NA CASSEIQGRNGYTF TGTGCCAGCAGTGAGATACAGGGGCGGAATGGCTACACCTTC
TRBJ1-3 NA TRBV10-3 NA CATSGLGNTIYF TGTGCCACCTCCGGGTTAGGAAACACCATATATTTT
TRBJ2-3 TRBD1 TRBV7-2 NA CASSSRAGGRTDTQYF TGTGCCAGCAGCTCGCGGGCAGGGGGTCGCACAGATACGCAGTATTTT
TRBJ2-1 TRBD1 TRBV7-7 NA CASSFGTGATYNEQFF TGTGCCAGCAGCTTTGGGACAGGGGCTACCTACAATGAGCAGTTCTTC
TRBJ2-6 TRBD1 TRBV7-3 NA CASSLGTGRSGANVLTF TGTGCCAGCAGCCTCGGGACAGGTCGCTCTGGGGCCAACGTCCTGACTTTC
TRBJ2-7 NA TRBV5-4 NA CASIRRTDEQYF TGTGCCAGCATAAGGAGAACGGACGAGCAGTACTTC
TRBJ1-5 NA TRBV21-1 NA CASTLRQGASQPQHF TGTGCCAGCACCCTTAGACAGGGGGCGAGTCAGCCCCAGCATTTT
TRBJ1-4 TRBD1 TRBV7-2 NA CASSSQGASANEKLFF TGTGCCAGCAGCTCCCAGGGGGCGTCGGCTAATGAAAAACTGTTTTTT
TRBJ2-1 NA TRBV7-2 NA CASSLVSGSGAYNEQFF TGTGCCAGCAGCTTAGTTTCCGGTAGCGGAGCGTACAATGAGCAGTTCTTC
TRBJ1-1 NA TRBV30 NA CAWRYEARVVAEAFF TGTGCCTGGAGGTACGAGGCCAGGGTTGTCGCTGAAGCTTTCTTT
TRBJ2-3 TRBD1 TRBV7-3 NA CASSRQGQDTQYF TGTGCCAGCAGCCGACAGGGACAAGATACGCAGTATTTT
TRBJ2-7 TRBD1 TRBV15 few CATSRSGTGGDEQYF TGTGCCACCAGCAGATCCGGGACAGGGGGCGACGAGCAGTACTTC
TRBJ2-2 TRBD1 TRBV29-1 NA CSVSSDRVSGELFF TGCAGCGTCTCTTCGGACAGGGTCTCTGGGGAGCTGTTTTTT
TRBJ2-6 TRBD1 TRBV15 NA CATSTSDRAIWGSSSGANVLTF TGTGCCACCAGCACATCGGACAGGGCGATTTGGGGCAGTAGCTCTGGGGCCAACGTCCTGACTTTC
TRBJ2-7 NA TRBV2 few CASTEELAGPYEQYF TGTGCCAGCACCGAAGAGCTGGCGGGGCCCTACGAGCAGTACTTC
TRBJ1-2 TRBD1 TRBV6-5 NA CASRTGTDYGYTF TGTGCCAGCAGAACCGGGACAGACTATGGCTACACCTTC
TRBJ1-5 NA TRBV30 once CAWSVRGISNQPQHF TGTGCCTGGAGTGTACGAGGGATCAGCAATCAGCCCCAGCATTTT
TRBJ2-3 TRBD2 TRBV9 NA CASSSAGGSTDTQYF TGTGCCAGCAGCTCAGCGGGGGGGAGCACAGATACGCAGTATTTT
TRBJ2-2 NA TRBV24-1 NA CATSERYNTGELFF TGTGCCACCAGTGAGCGGTATAACACCGGGGAGCTGTTTTTT
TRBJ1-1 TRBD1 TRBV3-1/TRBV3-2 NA CASSQPRTGMNTEAFF TGTGCCAGCAGCCAACCCAGGACAGGGATGAACACTGAAGCTTTCTTT
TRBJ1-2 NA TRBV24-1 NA CATSDFAVGYGYTF TGTGCCACCAGTGATTTCGCGGTCGGCTATGGCTACACCTTC